This T cell receptor beta chain was sequenced for a study of cytomegalovirus exposure and HLA in healthy donors. The study's findings and limits: Altogether, 150 to 200 TCR beta chains were recorded as cytomegalovirus-associated. Rare TCR sequences predominated, though certain public TCRs were found in many donors. In vitro, three CMV-associated chains proved specific for CMV antigens. Reportedly, cytomegalovirus status was diagnosed with high sensitivity and specificity.

This clone was recorded a few times. The antigen remains undetermined. The table came from immunoSEQ multiplex PCR; TCRdb's copy has only in-frame clones and leaves some out. The data show over 150,000 clones, 84% seen once. CDR1 MNHEY and CDR2 SMNVEV come from the germline V gene (reference sequence). This CDR3 contains 15 residues. V lost 2 bases, J lost 5 bases, and 12 bases lay in between. This receptor was identified in a young woman in good health and CMV-seropositive. Specimen: PBMCs. The chain is built from TRBV27 and TRBJ2-2; D possibly corresponds to TRBD2 (6 bases). CDR3 sequence reads: CASSLDGLQTGELFF. The CDR3 coding sequence is TGTGCCAGCAGTTTAGATGGACTACAAACCGGGGAGCTGTTTTTT.